Listed here is a single T cell receptor beta chain. It lacks a known antigen. No much larger clone is present one base from it, and per-base qualities are unavailable. V gives up 4 bases and J gives up 5 bases, and the segment between their germline ends measures 18 bases. CDR3 length: 16 amino acids, cysteine to phenylalanine. The kept DNA is CDR3 alone, 48 bases in frame from the first base. The treatment or condition label here, explained by the study, means: in vitro stimulation with specific CMV peptide epitopes to enrich CMV-specific T cells. The data stem from a study of T cell repertoires in cytomegalovirus infection (dated by TCRdb to the late 2010s). Regarding the research as a whole: Peptide stimulations targeted recently identified HLA-C-restricted CMV epitopes, whose presentation resists viral immunomodulation, together with well-studied HLA-B-restricted epitopes. The HLA type of each donor mattered for the analysis, because public TCR beta signatures pointed to carriage of CMV infection along with the matching HLA type. The research as a whole found: Cumulative frequency of public TCR beta family members discriminated carriers of CMV infection plus the relevant HLA type in this cohort and an independent approximately 350-donor cohort. The ex vivo response was dominated by HLA-C-restricted CMV-specific TCR beta clonotypes, which also provided the single most frequent clonotype in two of eight donors.

Instrument used: Illumina HiSeq 1500. TCRdb passed the public sequencing reads through fastp at Q25 and MiXCR, retaining productive beta sequences. For every CDR3 protein sequence, its rows merge into one entry that carries the most common genes and DNA. Within this sample are about 570,000 distinct CDR3 sequences, with almost 40% of them counted one time only. Together, the top ten hold 48% of the sample. The sample was cultured PBMCs, taken from culture after CMV antigen stimulation. The receptor's source is a human donor in good health (CMV status not recorded). Some clones in this sample may be carry-over from other donors' samples. The chain is made from TRBV12-3 or TRBV12-4 and TRBJ1-5; tentative D gene TRBD1, with 5 bases matching. The CDR3 region has the sequence CASSSPGSWGDQPQHF. The DNA sequence follows: TGTGCCAGCAGTTCACCAGGGAGTTGGGGCGATCAGCCCCAGCATTTT.